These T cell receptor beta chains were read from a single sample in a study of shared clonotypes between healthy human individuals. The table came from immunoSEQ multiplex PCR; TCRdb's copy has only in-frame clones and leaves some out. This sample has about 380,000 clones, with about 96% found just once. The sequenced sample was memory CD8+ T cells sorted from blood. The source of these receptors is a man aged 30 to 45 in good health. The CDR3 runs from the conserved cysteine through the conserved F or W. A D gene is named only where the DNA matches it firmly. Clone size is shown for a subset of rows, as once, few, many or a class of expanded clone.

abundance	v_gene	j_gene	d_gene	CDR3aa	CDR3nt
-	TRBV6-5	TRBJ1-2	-	CASSYAAGIYGYTF	TGTGCCAGCAGTTATGCAGCAGGGATCTATGGCTACACCTTC
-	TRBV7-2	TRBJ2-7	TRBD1	CASSSYRGSGEQYF	TGTGCCAGCAGCTCATACAGGGGTTCTGGCGAGCAGTACTTC
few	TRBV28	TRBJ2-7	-	CASSLQGEQYF	TGTGCCAGCAGTTTACAGGGCGAGCAGTACTTC
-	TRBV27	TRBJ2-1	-	CASSLSGTYNEQFF	TGTGCCAGCAGTTTATCCGGGACTTACAATGAGCAGTTCTTC
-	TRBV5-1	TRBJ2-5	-	CASRIRPYQETQYF	TGCGCCAGCAGAATCAGGCCGTACCAAGAGACCCAGTACTTC
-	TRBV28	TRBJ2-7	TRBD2	CASRLAGGYEQYF	TGTGCCAGCAGACTAGCGGGAGGTTACGAGCAGTACTTC
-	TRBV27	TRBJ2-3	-	CASSLRLGADTQYF	TGTGCCAGCAGTTTAAGGTTAGGGGCAGATACGCAGTATTTT
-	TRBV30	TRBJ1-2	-	CAWTRPGLYGYTF	TGTGCCTGGACCCGCCCGGGATTGTATGGCTACACCTTC
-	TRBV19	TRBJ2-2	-	CASSRSSATGELFF	TGTGCCAGTAGTAGAAGTTCGGCAACCGGGGAGCTGTTTTTT
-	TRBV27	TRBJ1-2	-	CASRYLPIGTTSGGYTF	TGTGCCAGCAGATATCTTCCAATCGGGACAACAAGTGGTGGCTACACCTTC
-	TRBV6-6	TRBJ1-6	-	CASSQQGRPVSPLHF	TGTGCCAGCAGCCAACAGGGACGCCCCGTTTCACCCCTCCACTTT
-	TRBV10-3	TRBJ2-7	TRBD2	CAISPRTSGNYEQYF	TGTGCCATCAGTCCCCGGACTAGCGGGAACTACGAGCAGTACTTC
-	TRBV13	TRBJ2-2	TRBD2	CATSRTSGSPRLSGELFF	TGTGCCACGTCCCGGACTAGCGGGAGCCCCCGGCTTAGCGGGGAGCTGTTTTTT
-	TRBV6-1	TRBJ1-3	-	CASNQENTIYF	TGTGCCAGCAATCAAGAAAACACCATATATTTT
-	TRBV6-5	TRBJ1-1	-	CASSYRPGNTEAFF	TGTGCCAGCAGTTACAGGCCAGGGAACACTGAAGCTTTCTTT
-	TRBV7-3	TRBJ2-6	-	CASSPTPRANVLTF	TGTGCCAGCAGCCCTACTCCCCGGGCCAACGTCCTGACTTTC
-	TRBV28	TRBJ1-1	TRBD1	CASSPLDRENTEAFF	TGTGCCAGCAGTCCTCTAGACAGGGAGAACACTGAAGCTTTCTTT
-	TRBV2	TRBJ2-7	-	CASSPRAYEQYF	TGTGCCAGCAGTCCCCGGGCCTACGAGCAGTACTTC
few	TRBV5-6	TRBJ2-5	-	CASSPGGGEGRETQYF	TGTGCCAGCAGCCCTGGAGGGGGGGAGGGCCGGGAGACCCAGTACTTC
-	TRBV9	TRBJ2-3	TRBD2	CASGGEILPDTQYF	TGTGCCAGCGGGGGGGAGATCCTCCCAGATACGCAGTATTTT
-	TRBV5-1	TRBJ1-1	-	CASRRSNTEAFF	TGCGCCAGCCGCCGGTCGAACACTGAAGCTTTCTTT
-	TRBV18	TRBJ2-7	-	CASSTGSSYEQYF	TGTGCCAGCTCAACCGGGAGTTCTTACGAGCAGTACTTC
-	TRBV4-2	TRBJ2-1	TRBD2	CASSQEPAGPLNEQFF	TGTGCCAGCAGCCAAGAGCCAGCGGGACCACTCAATGAGCAGTTCTTC
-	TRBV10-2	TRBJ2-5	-	CASSEIEGGLRETQYF	TGCGCCAGCAGTGAGATTGAGGGCGGTTTAAGGGAGACCCAGTACTTC
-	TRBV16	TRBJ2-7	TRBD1	CASSQSGTGVYEQYF	TGTGCCAGCAGCCAAAGCGGGACAGGGGTCTACGAGCAGTACTTC
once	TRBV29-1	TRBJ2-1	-	CSVDSPVSYNEQFF	TGCAGCGTCGATAGCCCGGTATCATACAATGAGCAGTTCTTC
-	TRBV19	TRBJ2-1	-	CASSRQNSYNEQFF	TGTGCCAGTAGTCGGCAGAACTCCTACAATGAGCAGTTCTTC
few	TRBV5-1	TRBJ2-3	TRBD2	CASSSSGSTDTQYF	TGCGCCAGCAGCTCTAGCGGGAGCACAGATACGCAGTATTTT
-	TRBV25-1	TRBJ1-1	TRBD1	CASSESLGQGGTEAFF	TGTGCCAGCAGTGAATCCCTCGGACAGGGTGGGACTGAAGCTTTCTTT
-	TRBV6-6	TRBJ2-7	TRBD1	CASKGQGGVYEQYF	TGTGCCAGCAAGGGACAGGGGGGAGTCTACGAGCAGTACTTC
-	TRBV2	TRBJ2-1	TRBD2	CASSLISSGRAINEQFF	TGTGCCAGCAGTCTAATATCTAGCGGGAGGGCGATTAATGAGCAGTTCTTC
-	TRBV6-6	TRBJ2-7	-	CASRPGEVIRYEQYF	TGTGCCAGCAGACCAGGGGAGGTGATTCGCTACGAGCAGTACTTC
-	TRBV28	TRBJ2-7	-	CASSLGGNEQYF	TGTGCCAGCAGTTTAGGGGGTAACGAGCAGTACTTC
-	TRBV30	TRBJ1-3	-	CAWSVRGVKNTIYF	TGTGCCTGGAGTGTACGGGGAGTGAAAAACACCATATATTTT
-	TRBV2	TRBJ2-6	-	CALRLLLAGANVLTF	TGTGCCCTTCGTTTGCTTCTGGCTGGGGCCAACGTCCTGACTTTC
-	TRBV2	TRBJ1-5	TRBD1	CASSEQGGDQPQHF	TGTGCCAGCAGTGAACAGGGGGGAGATCAGCCCCAGCATTTT
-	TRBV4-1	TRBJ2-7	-	CASSQDRSSAPSEQYF	TGCGCCAGCAGCCAAGATCGGTCTAGTGCCCCGAGCGAGCAGTACTTC
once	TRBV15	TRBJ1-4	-	CATSPRAVSATNEKLFF	TGTGCCACCAGCCCCCGCGCGGTCTCCGCAACTAATGAAAAACTGTTTTTT
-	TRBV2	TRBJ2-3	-	CASSEAGGTDTQYF	TGTGCCAGCAGTGAAGCGGGAGGCACAGATACGCAGTATTTT
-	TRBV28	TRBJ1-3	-	CASSFEGSARYF	TGTGCCAGCAGTTTTGAGGGGTCGGCCCGCTATTTT